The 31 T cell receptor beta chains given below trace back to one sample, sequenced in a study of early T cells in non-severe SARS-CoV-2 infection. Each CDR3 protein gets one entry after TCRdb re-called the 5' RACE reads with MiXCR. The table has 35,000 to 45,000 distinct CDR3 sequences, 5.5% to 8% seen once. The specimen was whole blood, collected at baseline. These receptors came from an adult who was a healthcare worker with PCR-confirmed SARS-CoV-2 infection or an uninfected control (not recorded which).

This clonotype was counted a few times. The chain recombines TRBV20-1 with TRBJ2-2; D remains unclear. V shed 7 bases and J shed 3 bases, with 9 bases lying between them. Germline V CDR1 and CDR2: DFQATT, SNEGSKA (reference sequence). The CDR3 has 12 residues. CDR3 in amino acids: CSVWRYTGELFF. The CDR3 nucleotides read TGCAGTGTTTGGCGGTACACCGGGGAGCTGTTTTTT.

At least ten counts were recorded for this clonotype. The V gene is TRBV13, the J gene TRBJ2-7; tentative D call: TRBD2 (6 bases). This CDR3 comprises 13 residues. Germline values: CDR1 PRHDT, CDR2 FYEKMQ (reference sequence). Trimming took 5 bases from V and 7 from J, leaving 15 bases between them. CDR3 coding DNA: TGTGCCAGCAGCCCGTGGAGGGATCAGGAGCAGTACTTC. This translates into CASSPWRDQEQYF.

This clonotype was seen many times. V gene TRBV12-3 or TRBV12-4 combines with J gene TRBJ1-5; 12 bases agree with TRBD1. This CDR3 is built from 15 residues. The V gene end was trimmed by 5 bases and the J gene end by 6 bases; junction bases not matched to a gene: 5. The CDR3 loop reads CASSPRDRGLQPQHF. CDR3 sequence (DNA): TGTGCCAGCAGTCCCCGGGACAGGGGGCTTCAGCCCCAGCATTTT.

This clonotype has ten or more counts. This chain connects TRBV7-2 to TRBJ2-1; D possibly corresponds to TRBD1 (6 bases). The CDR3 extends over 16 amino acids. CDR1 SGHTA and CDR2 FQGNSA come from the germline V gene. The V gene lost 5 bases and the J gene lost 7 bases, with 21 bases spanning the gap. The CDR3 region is CASSPRGSAGRNEQFF. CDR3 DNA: TGTGCCAGCAGCCCTAGGGGGTCGGCAGGACGAAATGAGCAGTTCTTC.

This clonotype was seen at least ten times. The CDR3 nucleotides are TGTGCCAGCAGTGAGGCGGGGGCGTACAATGAGCAGTTCTTC. This sequence encodes CASSEAGAYNEQFF. This chain links TRBV25-1 with TRBJ2-1; maybe TRBD2 (7 bases). The CDR3 consists of 14 residues. Germline assignment: CDR1 MGHDK and CDR2 SYGVNS. The germline V and J ends were trimmed by 3 bases and 4 bases, with 10 bases remaining between them.

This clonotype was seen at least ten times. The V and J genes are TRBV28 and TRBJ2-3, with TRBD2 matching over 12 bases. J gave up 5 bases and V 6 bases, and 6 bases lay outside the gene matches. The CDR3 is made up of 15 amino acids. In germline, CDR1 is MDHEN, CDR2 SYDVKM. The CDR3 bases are TGTGCCAGCAGCGAACTAGCGGGAGGCGTAGATACGCAGTATTTT. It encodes CASSELAGGVDTQYF.

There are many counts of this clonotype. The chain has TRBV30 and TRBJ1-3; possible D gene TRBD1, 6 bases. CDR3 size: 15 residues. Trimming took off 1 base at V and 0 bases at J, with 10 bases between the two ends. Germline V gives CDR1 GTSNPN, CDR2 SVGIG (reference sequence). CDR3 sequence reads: CAWSAGASSGNTIYF. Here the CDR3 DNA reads TGTGCCTGGAGTGCGGGGGCAAGCTCTGGAAACACCATATATTTT.

The CDR3 nucleotides are TGTGCCGGGCGACAGGGGGCCTACGAGACCCAGTACTTC. Translating it yields CAGRQGAYETQYF. V is TRBV7-9 and J is TRBJ2-5; 10 bases agree with TRBD1. This CDR3 has 13 amino acids. The V segment lost 11 bases and the J segment 5 bases; nucleotides outside the gene matches: 8. CDR1 SEHNR and CDR2 FQNEAQ come from the germline V gene (reference sequence).

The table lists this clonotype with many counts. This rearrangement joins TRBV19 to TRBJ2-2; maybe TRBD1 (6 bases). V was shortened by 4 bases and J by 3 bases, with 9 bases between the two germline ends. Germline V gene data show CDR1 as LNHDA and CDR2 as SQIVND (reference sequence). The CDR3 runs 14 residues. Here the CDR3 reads CASSNGQHTGELFF. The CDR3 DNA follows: TGTGCCAGTAGTAACGGACAGCACACCGGGGAGCTGTTTTTT.

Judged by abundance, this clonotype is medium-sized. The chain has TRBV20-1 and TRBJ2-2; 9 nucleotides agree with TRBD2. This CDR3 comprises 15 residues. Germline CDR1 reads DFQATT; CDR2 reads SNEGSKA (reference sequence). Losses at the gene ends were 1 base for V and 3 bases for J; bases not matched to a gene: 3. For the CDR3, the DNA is TGCAGTGCTAGAGTGGGCGGGAGGGACACCGGGGAGCTGTTTTTT. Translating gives CSARVGGRDTGELFF.

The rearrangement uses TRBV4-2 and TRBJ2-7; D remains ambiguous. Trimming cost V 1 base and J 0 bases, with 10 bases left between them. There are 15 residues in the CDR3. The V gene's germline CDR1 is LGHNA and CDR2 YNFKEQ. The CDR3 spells CASSQGRDPSYEQYF. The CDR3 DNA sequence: TGTGCCAGCAGCCAAGGCCGAGACCCCTCCTACGAGCAGTACTTC.

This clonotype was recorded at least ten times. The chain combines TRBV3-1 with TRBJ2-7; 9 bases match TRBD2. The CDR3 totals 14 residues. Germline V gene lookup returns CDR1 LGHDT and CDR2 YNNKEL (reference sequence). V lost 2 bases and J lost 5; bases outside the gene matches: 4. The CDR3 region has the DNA TGTGCCAGCAGCCAATCTAGCGGGAACAACGAGCAGTACTTC. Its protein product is CASSQSSGNNEQYF.

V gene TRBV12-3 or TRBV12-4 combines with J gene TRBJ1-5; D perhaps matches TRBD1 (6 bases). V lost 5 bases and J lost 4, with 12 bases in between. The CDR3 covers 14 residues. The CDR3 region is CASSHRVGNQPQHF. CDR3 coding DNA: TGTGCCAGCAGTCACAGGGTAGGAAATCAGCCCCAGCATTTT.

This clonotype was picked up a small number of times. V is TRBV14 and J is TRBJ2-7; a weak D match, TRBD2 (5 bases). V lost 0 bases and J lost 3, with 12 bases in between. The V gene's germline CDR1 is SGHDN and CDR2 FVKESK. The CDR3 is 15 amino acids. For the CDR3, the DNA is TGTGCCAGCAGCCAAGAACGAGGGCCCTACTACGAGCAGTACTTC. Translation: CASSQERGPYYEQYF.

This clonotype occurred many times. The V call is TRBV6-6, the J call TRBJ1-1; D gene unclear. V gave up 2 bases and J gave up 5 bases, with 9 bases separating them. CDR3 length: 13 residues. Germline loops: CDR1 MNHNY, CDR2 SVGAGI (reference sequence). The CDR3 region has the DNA TGTGCCAGCAGTTACATTATGGGGACTGAAGCTTTCTTT. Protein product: CASSYIMGTEAFF.

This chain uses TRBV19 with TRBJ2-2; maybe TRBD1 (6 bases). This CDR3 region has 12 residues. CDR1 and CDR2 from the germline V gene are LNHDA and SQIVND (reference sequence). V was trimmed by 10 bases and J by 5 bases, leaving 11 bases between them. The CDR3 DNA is TGTGCCACCCTCAGGGGAACCGGGGAGCTGTTTTTT. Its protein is CATLRGTGELFF.

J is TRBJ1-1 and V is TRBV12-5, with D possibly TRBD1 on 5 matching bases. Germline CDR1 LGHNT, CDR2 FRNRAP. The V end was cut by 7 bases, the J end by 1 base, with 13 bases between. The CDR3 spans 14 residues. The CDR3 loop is CASAYGGPNTEAFF. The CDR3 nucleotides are TGTGCTAGTGCCTACGGGGGACCGAACACTGAAGCTTTCTTT.

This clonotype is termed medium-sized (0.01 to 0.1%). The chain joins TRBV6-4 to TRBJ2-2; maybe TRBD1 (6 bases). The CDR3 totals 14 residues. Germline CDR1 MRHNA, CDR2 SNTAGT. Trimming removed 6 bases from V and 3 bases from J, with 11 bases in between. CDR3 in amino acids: CASRPGTHTGELFF. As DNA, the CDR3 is TGTGCCAGCAGGCCCGGGACACACACCGGGGAGCTGTTTTTT.

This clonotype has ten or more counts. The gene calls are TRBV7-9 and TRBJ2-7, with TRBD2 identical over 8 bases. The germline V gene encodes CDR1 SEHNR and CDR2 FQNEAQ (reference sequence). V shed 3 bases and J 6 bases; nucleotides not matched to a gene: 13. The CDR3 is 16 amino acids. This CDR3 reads CASSFWSGSGSSEQYF. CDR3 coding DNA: TGTGCCAGCAGCTTCTGGAGCGGGAGTGGATCATCCGAGCAGTACTTC.

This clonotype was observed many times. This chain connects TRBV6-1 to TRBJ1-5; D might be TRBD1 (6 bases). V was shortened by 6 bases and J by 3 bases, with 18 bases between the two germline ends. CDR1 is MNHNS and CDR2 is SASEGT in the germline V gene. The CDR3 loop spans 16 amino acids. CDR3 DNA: TGTGCCAGCAGCGCAACCATCAGGGGATCCAATCAGCCCCAGCATTTT. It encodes CASSATIRGSNQPQHF.

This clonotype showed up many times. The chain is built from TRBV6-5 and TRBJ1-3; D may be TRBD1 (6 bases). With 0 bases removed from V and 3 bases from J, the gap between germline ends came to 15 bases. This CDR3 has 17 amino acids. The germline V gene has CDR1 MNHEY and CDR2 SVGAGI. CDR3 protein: CASSYSNWGQGGNTIYF. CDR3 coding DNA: TGTGCCAGCAGTTACTCGAATTGGGGGCAAGGTGGAAACACCATATATTTT.

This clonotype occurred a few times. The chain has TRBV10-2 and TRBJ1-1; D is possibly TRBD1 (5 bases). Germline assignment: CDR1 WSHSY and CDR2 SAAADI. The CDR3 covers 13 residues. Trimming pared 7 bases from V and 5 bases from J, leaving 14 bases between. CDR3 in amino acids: CASKLQGLTEAFF. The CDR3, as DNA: TGCGCCAGCAAGCTCCAGGGTTTGACTGAAGCTTTCTTT.

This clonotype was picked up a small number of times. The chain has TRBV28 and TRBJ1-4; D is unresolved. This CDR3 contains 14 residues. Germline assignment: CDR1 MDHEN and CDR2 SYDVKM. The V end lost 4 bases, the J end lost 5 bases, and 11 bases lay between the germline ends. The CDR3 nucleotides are TGTGCCAGCAGTTATGTTCAACAGAATGAAAAACTGTTTTTT. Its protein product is CASSYVQQNEKLFF.

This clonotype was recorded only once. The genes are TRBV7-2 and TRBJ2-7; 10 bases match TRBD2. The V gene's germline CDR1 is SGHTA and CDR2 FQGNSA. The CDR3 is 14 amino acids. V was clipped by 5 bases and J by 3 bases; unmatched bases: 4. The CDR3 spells CASSVRLAGYEQYF. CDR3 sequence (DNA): TGTGCCAGCAGCGTCCGACTAGCGGGCTACGAGCAGTACTTC.

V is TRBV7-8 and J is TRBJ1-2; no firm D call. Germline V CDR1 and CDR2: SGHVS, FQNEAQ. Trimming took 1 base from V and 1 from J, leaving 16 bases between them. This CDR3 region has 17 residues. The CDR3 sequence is CASSLVGRTPSNYGYTF. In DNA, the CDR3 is TGTGCCAGCAGCTTAGTCGGACGGACGCCTAGTAACTATGGCTACACCTTC.

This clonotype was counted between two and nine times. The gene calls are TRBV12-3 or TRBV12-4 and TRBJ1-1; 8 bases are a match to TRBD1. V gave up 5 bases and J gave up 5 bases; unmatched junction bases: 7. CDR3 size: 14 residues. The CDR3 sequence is CASSIRGQGTEAFF. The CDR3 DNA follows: TGTGCCAGCAGTATCAGGGGGCAGGGGACTGAAGCTTTCTTT.

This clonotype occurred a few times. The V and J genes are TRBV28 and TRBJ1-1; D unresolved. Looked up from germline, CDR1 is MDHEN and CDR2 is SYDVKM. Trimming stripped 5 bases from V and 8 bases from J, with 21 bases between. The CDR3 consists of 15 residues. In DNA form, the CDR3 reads TGTGCCAGCAGTCCGACGTCTCAGTTGAGGCGGGAAGCTTTCTTT. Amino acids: CASSPTSQLRREAFF.

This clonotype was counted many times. As DNA, the CDR3 is TGCAGTGCTCGACTAGCTGGGAAAGAGACCCAGTACTTC. Its translation: CSARLAGKETQYF. The chain is built from TRBV20-1 and TRBJ2-5; 7 bases are a match to TRBD2. The V gene's germline CDR1 is DFQATT and CDR2 SNEGSKA (reference sequence). The CDR3 sequence is 13 residues long. Trimming at V came to 5 bases and at J to 3 bases, leaving 6 bases not matched to a gene.

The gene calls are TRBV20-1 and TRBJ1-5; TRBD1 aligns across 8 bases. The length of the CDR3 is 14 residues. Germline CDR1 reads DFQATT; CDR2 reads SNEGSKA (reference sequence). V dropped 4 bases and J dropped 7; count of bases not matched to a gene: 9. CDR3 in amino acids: CSANSRGREQPQHF. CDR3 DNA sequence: TGCAGTGCTAATTCCAGGGGGCGCGAGCAGCCCCAGCATTTT.

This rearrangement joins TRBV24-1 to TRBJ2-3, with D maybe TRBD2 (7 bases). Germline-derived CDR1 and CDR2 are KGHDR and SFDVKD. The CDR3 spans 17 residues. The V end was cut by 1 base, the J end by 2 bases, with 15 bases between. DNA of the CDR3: TGTGCCACCAGTGATTTTTTATCGGGGGGCGCCACAGATACGCAGTATTTT. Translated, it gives CATSDFLSGGATDTQYF.

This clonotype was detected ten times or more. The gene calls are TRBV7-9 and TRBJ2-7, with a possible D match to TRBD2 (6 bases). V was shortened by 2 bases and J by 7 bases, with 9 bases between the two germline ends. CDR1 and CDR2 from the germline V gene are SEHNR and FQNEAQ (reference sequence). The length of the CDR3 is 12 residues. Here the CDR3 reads CASSLWGVEQYF. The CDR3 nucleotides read TGTGCCAGCAGCTTATGGGGGGTTGAGCAGTACTTC.